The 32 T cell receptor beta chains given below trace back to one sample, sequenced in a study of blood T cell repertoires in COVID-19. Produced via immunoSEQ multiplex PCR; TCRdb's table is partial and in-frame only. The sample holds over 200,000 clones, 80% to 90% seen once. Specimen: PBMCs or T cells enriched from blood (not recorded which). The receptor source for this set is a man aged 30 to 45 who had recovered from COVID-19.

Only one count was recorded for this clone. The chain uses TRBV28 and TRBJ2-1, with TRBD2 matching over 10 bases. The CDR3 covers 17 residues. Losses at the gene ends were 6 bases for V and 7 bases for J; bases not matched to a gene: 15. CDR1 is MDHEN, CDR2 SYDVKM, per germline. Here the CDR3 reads CASRLAGVRLGENEQFF. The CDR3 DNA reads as TGTGCCAGCAGGCTAGCGGGAGTCCGGCTTGGAGAGAATGAGCAGTTCTTC.

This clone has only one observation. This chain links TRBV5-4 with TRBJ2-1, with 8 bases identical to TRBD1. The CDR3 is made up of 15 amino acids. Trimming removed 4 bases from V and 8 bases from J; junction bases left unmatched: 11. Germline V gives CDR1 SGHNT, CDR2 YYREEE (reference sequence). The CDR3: CASSPRDRISHEQFF. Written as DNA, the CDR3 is TGTGCCAGCAGCCCCCGGGACAGGATCAGCCATGAGCAGTTCTTC.

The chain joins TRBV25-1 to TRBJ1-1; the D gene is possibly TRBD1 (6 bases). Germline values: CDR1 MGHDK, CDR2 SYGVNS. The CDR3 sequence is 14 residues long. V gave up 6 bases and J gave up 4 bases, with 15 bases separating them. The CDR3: CASRAQGLVTEAFF. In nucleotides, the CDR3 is TGTGCCAGCAGGGCACAGGGCTTGGTCACTGAAGCTTTCTTT.

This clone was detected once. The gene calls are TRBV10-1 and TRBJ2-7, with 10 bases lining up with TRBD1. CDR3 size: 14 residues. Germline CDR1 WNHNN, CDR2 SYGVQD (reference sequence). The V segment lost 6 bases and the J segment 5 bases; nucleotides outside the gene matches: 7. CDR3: CASSPGQGYHEQYF. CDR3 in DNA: TGCGCCAGCAGCCCGGGACAGGGGTACCACGAGCAGTACTTC.

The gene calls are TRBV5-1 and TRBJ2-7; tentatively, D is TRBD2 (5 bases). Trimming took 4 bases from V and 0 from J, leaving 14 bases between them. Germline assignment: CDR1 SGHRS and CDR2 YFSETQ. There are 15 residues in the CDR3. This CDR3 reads CASSLDLALSYEQYF. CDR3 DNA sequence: TGCGCCAGCAGCCTAGACTTAGCGCTCTCCTACGAGCAGTACTTC.

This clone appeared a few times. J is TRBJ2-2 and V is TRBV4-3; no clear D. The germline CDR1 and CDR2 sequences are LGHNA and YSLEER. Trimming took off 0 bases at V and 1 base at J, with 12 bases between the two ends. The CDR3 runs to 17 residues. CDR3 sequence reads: CASSQDPRVGNTGELFF. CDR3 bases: TGCGCCAGCAGCCAAGATCCCCGCGTTGGGAACACCGGGGAGCTGTTTTTT.

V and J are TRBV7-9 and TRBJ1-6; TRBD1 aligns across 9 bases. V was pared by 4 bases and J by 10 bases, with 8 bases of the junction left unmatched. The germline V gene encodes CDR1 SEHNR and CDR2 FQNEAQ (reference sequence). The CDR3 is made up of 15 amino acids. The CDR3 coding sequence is TGTGCCAGCAGCTCGGGGGACAGGGTAAAATCACCCCTCCACTTT. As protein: CASSSGDRVKSPLHF.

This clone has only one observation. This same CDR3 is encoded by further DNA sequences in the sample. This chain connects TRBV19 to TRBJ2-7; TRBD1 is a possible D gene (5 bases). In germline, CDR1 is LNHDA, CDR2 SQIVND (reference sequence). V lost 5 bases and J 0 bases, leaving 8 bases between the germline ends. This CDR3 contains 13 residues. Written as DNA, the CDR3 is TGTGCCAGTAGTCCAGGGATCTCCTACGAGCAGTACTTC. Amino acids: CASSPGISYEQYF.

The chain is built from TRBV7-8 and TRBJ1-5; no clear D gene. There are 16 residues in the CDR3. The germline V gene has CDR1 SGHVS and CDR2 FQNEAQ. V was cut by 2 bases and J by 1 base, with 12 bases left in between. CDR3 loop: CASSLRSGMSNQPQHF. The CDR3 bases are TGTGCCAGCAGCTTAAGGTCCGGGATGAGCAATCAGCCCCAGCATTTT.

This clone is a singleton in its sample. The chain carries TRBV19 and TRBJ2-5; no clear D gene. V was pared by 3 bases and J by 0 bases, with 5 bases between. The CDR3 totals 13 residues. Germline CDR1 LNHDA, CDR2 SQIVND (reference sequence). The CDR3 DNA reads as TGTGCCAGTAGTATTTCGTACCAAGAGACCCAGTACTTC. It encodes CASSISYQETQYF.

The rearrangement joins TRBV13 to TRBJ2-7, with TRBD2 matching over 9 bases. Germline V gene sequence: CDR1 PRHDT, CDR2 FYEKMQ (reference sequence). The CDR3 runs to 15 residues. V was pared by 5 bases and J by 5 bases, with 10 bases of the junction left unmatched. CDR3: CASSTIAGELHEQYF. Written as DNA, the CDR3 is TGTGCCAGCAGCACCATAGCGGGAGAGCTCCACGAGCAGTACTTC.

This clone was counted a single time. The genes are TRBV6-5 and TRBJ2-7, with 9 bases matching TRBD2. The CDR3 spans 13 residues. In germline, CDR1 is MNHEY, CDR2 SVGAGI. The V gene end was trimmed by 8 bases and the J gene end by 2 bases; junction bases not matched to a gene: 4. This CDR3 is CASSSGGTYEQYF. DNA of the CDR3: TGTGCCAGCTCCAGCGGGGGGACCTACGAGCAGTACTTC.

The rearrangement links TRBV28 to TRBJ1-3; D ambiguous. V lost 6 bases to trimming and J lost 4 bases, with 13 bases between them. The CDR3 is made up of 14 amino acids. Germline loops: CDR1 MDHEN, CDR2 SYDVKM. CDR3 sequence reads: CASSRAGAGNTIYF. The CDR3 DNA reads TGTGCCAGCAGCCGTGCAGGTGCGGGAAACACCATATATTTT.

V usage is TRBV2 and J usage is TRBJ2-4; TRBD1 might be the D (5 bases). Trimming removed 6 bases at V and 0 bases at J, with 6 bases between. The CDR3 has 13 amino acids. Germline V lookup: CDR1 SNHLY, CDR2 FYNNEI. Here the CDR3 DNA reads TGTGCCAGCAGGACAGTAGCCAAAAACATTCAGTACTTC. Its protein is CASRTVAKNIQYF. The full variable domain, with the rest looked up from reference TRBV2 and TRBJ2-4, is EPEVTQTPSHQVTQMGQEVILRCVPISNHLYFYWYRQILGQKVEFLVSFYNNEISEKSEIFDDQFSVERPDGSNFTLKIRSTKLEDSAMYFCASRTVAKNIQYFGAGTRLSVL.

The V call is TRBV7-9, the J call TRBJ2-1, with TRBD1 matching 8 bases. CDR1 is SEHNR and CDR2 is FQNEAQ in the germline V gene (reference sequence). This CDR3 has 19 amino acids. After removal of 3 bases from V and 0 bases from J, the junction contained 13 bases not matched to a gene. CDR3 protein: CASSLPTGERVSSYNEQFF. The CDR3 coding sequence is TGTGCCAGCAGCTTGCCGACAGGGGAGCGGGTCAGCTCCTACAATGAGCAGTTCTTC.

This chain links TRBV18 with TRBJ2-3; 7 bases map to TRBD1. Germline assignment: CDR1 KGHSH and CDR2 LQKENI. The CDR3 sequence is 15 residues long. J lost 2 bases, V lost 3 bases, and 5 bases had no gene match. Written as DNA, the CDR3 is TGTGCCAGCTCACCGGGACAGCCAAACACAGATACGCAGTATTTT. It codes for CASSPGQPNTDTQYF.

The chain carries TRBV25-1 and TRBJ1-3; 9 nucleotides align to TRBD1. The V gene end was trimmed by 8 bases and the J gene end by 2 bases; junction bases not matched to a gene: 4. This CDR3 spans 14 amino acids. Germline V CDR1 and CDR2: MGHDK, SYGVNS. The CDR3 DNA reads TGTGCCAGCGGTAGGACAGGGGCTGGAAACACCATATATTTT. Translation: CASGRTGAGNTIYF.

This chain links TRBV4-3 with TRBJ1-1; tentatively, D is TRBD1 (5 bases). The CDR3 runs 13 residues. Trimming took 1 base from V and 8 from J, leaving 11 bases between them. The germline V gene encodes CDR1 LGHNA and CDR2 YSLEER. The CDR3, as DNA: TGCGCCAGCAGCCAAGTAGCAGGGTTAGAAGCTTTCTTT. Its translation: CASSQVAGLEAFF.

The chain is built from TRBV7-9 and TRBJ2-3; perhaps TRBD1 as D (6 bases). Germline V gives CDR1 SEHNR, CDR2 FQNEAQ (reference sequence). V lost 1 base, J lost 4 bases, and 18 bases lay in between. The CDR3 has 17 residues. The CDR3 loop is CASSLGTEGPSADTQYF. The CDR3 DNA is TGTGCCAGCAGCTTAGGGACAGAGGGGCCGTCAGCAGATACGCAGTATTTT.

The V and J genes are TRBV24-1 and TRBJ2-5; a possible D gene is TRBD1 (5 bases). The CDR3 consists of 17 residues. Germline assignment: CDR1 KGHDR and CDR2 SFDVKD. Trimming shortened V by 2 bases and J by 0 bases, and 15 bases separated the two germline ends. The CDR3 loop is CATSDSRTRLNQETQYF. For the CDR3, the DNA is TGTGCCACCAGTGATTCCCGGACACGTCTGAACCAAGAGACCCAGTACTTC.

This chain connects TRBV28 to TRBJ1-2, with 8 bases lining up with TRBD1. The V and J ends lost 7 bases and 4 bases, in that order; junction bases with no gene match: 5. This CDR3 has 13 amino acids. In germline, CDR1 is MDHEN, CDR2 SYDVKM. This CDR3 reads CASMRTGFYGYTF. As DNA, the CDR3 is TGTGCCAGCATGCGGACAGGGTTCTATGGCTACACCTTC.

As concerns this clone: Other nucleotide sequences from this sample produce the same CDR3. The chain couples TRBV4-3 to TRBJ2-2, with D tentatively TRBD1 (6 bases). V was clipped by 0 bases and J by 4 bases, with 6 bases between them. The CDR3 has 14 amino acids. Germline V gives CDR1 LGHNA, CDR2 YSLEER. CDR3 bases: TGCGCCAGCAGCCAAGACAGGGGCACCGGGGAGCTGTTTTTT. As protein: CASSQDRGTGELFF.

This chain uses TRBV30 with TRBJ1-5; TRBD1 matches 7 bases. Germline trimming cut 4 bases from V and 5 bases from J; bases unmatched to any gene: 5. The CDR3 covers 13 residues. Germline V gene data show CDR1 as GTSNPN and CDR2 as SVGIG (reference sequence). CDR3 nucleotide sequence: TGTGCCTGGAACACAGGGGAGGATCAGCCCCAGCATTTT. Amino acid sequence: CAWNTGEDQPQHF.

CDR3 protein: CASSLGGSEQYF. The CDR3 coding sequence is TGCGCCAGCAGCTTGGGGGGCAGCGAGCAGTACTTC. This chain connects TRBV5-1 to TRBJ2-7; maybe TRBD1 (5 bases). V was clipped by 0 bases and J by 6 bases, with 7 bases between them. From germline, CDR1 is SGHRS and CDR2 YFSETQ. The CDR3 sequence is 12 residues long. The full variable domain, its missing parts supplied by reference TRBV5-1 and TRBJ2-7, is KAGVTQTPRYLIKTRGQQVTLSCSPISGHRSVSWYQQTPGQGLQFLFEYFSETQRNKGNFPGRFSGRQFSNSRSEMNVSTLELGDSALYLCASSLGGSEQYFGPGTRLTVT.

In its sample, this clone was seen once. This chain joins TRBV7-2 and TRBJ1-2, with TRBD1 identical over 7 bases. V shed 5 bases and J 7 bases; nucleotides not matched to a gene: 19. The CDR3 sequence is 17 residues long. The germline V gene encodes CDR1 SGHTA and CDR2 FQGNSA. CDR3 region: CASSGGQHPRALIGYTF. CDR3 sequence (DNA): TGTGCCAGCAGCGGGGGACAGCACCCCAGAGCACTTATTGGCTACACCTTC.

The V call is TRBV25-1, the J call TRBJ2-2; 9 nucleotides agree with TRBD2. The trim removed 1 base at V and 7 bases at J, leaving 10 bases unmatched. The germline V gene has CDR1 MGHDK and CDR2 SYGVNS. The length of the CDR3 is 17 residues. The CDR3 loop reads CASSEWGAGGPDGELFF. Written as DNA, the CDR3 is TGTGCCAGCAGTGAATGGGGGGCGGGAGGGCCGGACGGGGAGCTGTTTTTT.

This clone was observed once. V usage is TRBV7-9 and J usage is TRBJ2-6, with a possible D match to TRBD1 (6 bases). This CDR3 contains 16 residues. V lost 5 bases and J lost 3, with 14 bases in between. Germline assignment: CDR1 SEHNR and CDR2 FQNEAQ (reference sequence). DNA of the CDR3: TGTGCCAGCAGCACTCGAACAGGGAATGGGGCCAACGTCCTGACTTTC. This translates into CASSTRTGNGANVLTF.

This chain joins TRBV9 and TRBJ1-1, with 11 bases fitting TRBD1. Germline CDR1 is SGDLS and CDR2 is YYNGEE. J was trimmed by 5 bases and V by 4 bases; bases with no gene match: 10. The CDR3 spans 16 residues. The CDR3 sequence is CASSPGQGATGTEAFF. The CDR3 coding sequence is TGTGCCAGCAGCCCCGGACAGGGGGCAACGGGGACTGAAGCTTTCTTT.

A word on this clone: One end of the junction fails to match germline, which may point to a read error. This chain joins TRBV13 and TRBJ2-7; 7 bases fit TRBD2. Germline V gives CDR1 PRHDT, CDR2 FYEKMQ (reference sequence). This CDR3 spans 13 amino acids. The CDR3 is CASSLGRAYEQYF. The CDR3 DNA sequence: TGTGCCAGCAGCCTAGGGAGGGCGTACGAGCAGTACTTC.

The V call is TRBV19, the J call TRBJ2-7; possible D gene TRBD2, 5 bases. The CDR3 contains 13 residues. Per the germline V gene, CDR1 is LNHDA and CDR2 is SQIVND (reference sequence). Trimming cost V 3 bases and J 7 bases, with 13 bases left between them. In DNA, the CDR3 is TGTGCCAGTAGTATGAGGGCTAGAACTGAGCAGTACTTC. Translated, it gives CASSMRARTEQYF.

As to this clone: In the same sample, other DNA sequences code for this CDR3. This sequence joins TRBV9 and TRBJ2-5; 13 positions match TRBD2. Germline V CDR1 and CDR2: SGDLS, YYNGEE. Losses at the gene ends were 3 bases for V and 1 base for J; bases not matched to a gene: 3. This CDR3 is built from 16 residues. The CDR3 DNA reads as TGTGCCAGCAGCGCCGGACTAGCGGGGGTCCAAGAGACCCAGTACTTC. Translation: CASSAGLAGVQETQYF.

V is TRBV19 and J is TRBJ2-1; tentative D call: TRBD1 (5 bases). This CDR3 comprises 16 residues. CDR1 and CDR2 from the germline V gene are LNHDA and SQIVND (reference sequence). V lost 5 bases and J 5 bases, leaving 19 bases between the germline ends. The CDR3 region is CASSPTSGLFNNEQFF. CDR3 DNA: TGTGCCAGTAGTCCTACCTCAGGGCTATTTAACAATGAGCAGTTCTTC.